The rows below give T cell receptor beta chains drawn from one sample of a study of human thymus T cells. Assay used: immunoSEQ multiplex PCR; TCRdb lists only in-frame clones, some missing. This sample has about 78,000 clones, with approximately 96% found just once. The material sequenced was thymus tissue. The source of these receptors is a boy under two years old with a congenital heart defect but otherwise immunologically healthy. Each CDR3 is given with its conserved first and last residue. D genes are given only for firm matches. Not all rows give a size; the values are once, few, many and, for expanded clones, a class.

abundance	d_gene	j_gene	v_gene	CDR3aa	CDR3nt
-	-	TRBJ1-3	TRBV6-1	CAGLKGNTIYF	TGTGCCGGATTGAAGGGAAACACCATATATTTT
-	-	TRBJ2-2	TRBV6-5	CASSYATGRTGELFF	TGTGCCAGCAGTTACGCGACAGGGAGGACCGGGGAGCTGTTTTTT
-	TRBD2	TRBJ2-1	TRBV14	CASSQDRLAGGNEQFF	TGTGCCAGCAGCCAAGATCGACTAGCGGGAGGCAATGAGCAGTTCTTC
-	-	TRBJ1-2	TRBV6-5	CASRLRKGYNYGYTF	TGTGCCAGCAGGCTAAGGAAAGGCTATAACTATGGCTACACCTTC
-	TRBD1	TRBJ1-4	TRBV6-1	CASSASPTTGKREKLFF	TGTGCCAGCAGTGCTTCACCGACGACAGGGAAACGGGAAAAACTGTTTTTT
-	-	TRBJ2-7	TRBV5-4	CASSPVSGPRSYEQYF	TGTGCCAGCAGCCCCGTAAGTGGACCTCGCTCCTACGAGCAGTACTTC
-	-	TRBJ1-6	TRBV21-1	CASSTQGGPSSYNSPLHF	TGTGCCAGCAGCACCCAGGGGGGCCCTAGCTCCTATAATTCACCCCTCCACTTT
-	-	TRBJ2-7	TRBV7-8	CASSRAMDYEQYF	TGTGCCAGCAGCCGAGCGATGGACTACGAGCAGTACTTC
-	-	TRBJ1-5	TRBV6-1	CASSRSKQPQHF	TGTGCCAGCAGTCGAAGTAAACAGCCCCAGCATTTT
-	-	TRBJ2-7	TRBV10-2	CASREGESPYEQYF	TGCGCCAGCAGGGAGGGAGAGTCCCCCTACGAGCAGTACTTC
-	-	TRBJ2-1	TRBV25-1	CASSERTLPYNEQFF	TGTGCCAGCAGTGAAAGGACACTCCCCTACAATGAGCAGTTCTTC
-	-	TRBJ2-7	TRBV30	CAWSPRLPRPSYEQYF	TGTGCCTGGAGCCCCCGGCTCCCCAGGCCTTCCTACGAGCAGTACTTC
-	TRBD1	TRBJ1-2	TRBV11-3	CASSLGGTGYDGYTF	TGTGCCAGCAGCTTAGGCGGGACAGGCTATGATGGCTACACCTTC
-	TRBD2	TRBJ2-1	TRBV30	CAWSVLWLAGEVDSYNEQFF	TGTGCCTGGAGTGTACTTTGGCTAGCGGGGGAAGTAGACTCCTACAATGAGCAGTTCTTC
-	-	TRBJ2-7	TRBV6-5	CASSYQGGSRDEQYF	TGTGCCAGCAGTTACCAAGGGGGGTCTCGCGACGAGCAGTACTTC
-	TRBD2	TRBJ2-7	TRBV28	CASSLSLAGGPGEQYF	TGTGCCAGCAGTTTATCTCTAGCGGGAGGGCCAGGCGAGCAGTACTTC
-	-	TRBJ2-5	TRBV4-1	CASSQDFGQYRQETQYF	TGCGCCAGCAGCCAAGACTTCGGGCAGTACCGTCAAGAGACCCAGTACTTC
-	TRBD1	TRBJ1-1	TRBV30	CAWSATMGQKYTEAFF	TGTGCCTGGAGTGCTACTATGGGACAGAAATACACTGAAGCTTTCTTT
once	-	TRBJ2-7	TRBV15	CATSRDIPLNGTGMIEQYF	TGTGCCACCAGCAGAGATATTCCTTTAAATGGGACTGGGATGATCGAGCAGTACTTC
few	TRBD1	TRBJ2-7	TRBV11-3	CASSPGTEEQYF	TGTGCCAGCAGCCCGGGGACAGAAGAGCAGTACTTC
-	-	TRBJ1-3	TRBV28	CASSLVSSGNTIYF	TGTGCCAGCAGTTTAGTGTCCTCTGGAAACACCATATATTTT
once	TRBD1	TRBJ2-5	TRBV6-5	CASSYRDRQGRETQYF	TGTGCCAGCAGTTATCGGGACAGACAGGGCCGAGAGACCCAGTACTTC
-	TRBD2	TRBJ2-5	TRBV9	CASSVGSGEGEYQETQYF	TGTGCCAGCAGCGTAGGCAGCGGGGAAGGGGAGTACCAAGAGACCCAGTACTTC
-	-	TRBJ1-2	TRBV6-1	CASSEPLGGTYGYTF	TGTGCCAGCAGTGAACCCCTGGGGGGCACCTATGGCTACACCTTC
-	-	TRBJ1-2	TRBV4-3	CASSQPGNYGYTF	TGCGCCAGCAGCCAGCCAGGGAACTATGGCTACACCTTC
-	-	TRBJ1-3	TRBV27	CASSFKGPTSGNTIYF	TGTGCCAGCAGTTTTAAGGGGCCGACCTCTGGAAACACCATATATTTT
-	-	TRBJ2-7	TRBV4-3	CASSQALNYEQYF	TGCGCCAGCAGCCAAGCCCTAAACTACGAGCAGTACTTC
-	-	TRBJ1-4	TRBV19	CASSGTTVDYATNEKLFF	TGTGCCAGTAGCGGGACAACCGTAGACTATGCAACTAATGAAAAACTGTTTTTT
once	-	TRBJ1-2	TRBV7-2	CASSFKTGYGYTF	TGTGCCAGCAGCTTCAAGACAGGCTATGGCTACACCTTC
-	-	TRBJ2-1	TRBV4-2	CASSQDRSGVGNEQFF	TGTGCCAGCAGCCAAGATCGGTCAGGGGTAGGCAATGAGCAGTTCTTC
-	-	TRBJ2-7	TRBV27	CASGGRGSGEQYF	TGTGCCAGCGGAGGGAGGGGGAGCGGCGAGCAGTACTTC
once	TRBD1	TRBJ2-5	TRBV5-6	CASSGDRVETQYF	TGTGCCAGCAGCGGGGACAGGGTCGAGACCCAGTACTTC
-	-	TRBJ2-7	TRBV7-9	CASSLGIPGEQYF	TGTGCCAGCAGCTTAGGGATACCAGGGGAGCAGTACTTC
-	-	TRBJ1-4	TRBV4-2	CASSQDRALGEKLFF	TGTGCCAGCAGCCAAGATAGGGCCTTGGGGGAAAAACTGTTTTTT
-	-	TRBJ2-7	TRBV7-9	CASSLGSPTRPLSYEQYF	TGTGCCAGCAGCTTAGGGTCACCTACAAGACCCCTCTCCTACGAGCAGTACTTC
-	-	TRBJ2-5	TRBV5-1	CASSWWVGDLQETQYF	TGCGCCAGCAGCTGGTGGGTGGGGGACCTTCAAGAGACCCAGTACTTC
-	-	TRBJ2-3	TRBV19	CASSPRTHPSTDTQYF	TGTGCCAGTAGTCCCCGGACCCACCCTAGCACAGATACGCAGTATTTT
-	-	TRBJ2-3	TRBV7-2	CASSLPGDPPDTQYF	TGTGCCAGCAGCTTGCCCGGGGATCCCCCAGATACGCAGTATTTT
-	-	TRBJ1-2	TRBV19	CASKPGTLLTNYGYTF	TGTGCCAGTAAGCCCGGGACCCTGCTTACTAACTATGGCTACACCTTC
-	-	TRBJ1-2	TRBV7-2	CASSLGDGYTF	TGTGCCAGCAGCCTGGGGGATGGCTACACCTTC
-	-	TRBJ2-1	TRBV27	CASSLSLVGDFYNEQFF	TGTGCCAGCAGTTTATCCTTGGTAGGGGACTTCTACAATGAGCAGTTCTTC
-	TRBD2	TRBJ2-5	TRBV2	CASSGRGGQGSETQYF	TGTGCCAGCAGTGGGCGGGGGGGCCAGGGAAGTGAGACCCAGTACTTC
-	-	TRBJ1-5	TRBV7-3	CASSLRGGGNQPQHF	TGTGCCAGCAGCTTAAGAGGGGGAGGCAATCAGCCCCAGCATTTT
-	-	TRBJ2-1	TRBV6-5	CASSYGQGPHYNEQFF	TGTGCCAGCAGTTACGGGCAGGGTCCTCATTACAATGAGCAGTTCTTC
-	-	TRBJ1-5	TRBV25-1	CASMPPEGQPQHF	TGTGCCAGCATGCCACCCGAGGGTCAGCCCCAGCATTTT
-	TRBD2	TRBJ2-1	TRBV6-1	CLAGGSGGSYNEQFF	TGCTTAGCGGGAGGGTCAGGGGGCTCCTACAATGAGCAGTTCTTC
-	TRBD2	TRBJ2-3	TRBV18	CASSPTSGGADSTDTQYF	TGTGCCAGCTCACCGACTAGCGGGGGTGCGGATAGCACAGATACGCAGTATTTT
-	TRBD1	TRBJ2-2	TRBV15	CATSSTGDGADGELFF	TGTGCCACCAGCTCGACAGGGGATGGTGCGGACGGGGAGCTGTTTTTT
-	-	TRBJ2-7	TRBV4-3	CASSQDAQGAHLSYEQYF	TGCGCCAGCAGCCAAGATGCTCAAGGGGCCCACCTCTCCTACGAGCAGTACTTC
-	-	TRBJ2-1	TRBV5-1	CASSGGYERSPYNEQFF	TGCGCCAGCAGTGGGGGGTATGAGCGGTCCCCTTACAATGAGCAGTTCTTC